The rows below give T cell receptor beta chains drawn from one sample of a study of blood T cell repertoires in COVID-19. The method was immunoSEQ multiplex PCR; TCRdb's version includes in-frame clones alone and lacks a portion of them. The sample records 85,000 to 100,000 clones, less than 90% being singletons. Sequenced sample: peripheral blood. These receptors all come from a man between 60 and 75 years old with acute or convalescent COVID-19. Each CDR3 is given with its conserved first and last residue. D genes are given only for firm matches.

D gene | V gene | CDR3 protein
TRBD2 | TRBV19 | CASSRVAGAYNEQFF
- | TRBV3-1/TRBV3-2 | CASSQGQPISPLHF
- | TRBV6-5 | CASSYSGAVRNEQFF
- | TRBV7-2 | CASSPSGGNQPQHF
TRBD1 | TRBV19 | CASRDRAAETQYF
- | TRBV11-3 | CASSLTGNTGELFF
TRBD1 | TRBV7-2 | CASSLRLAGTGEFF
- | TRBV7-2 | CASSQTVAGSSYNEQFF
- | TRBV3-1/TRBV3-2 | CASSPRQQNNSPLHF
TRBD1 | TRBV11-1 | CASSPRDRENTEAFF
- | TRBV6-5 | CASSLTPGQGDEQYF
- | TRBV6-5 | CASSYSISGKTEAFF
TRBD1 | TRBV6-6 | CASTNRQGPGRELFF
TRBD1 | TRBV19 | CASSMRQGADEQFF
TRBD2 | TRBV6-5 | CASRLSGTSTDTQYF
TRBD1 | TRBV5-1 | CASSATGANTEAFF
- | TRBV19 | CATSDSQNSPLHF
- | TRBV27 | CASSFSRGGYNTDTQYF
- | TRBV30 | CAWSVDSLLEQYF
TRBD1 | TRBV11-3 | CAILSPGQGDGYTF
TRBD1 | TRBV2 | CASNPGTGRSPLHF
- | TRBV7-7 | CASSLGVSGQETQYF
- | TRBV5-1 | CASSATGTLGADTQYF
TRBD1 | TRBV19 | CASSAVGTGTTDTQYF
TRBD1 | TRBV3-1/TRBV3-2 | CASSQGTVPYNEQFF
TRBD2 | TRBV7-7 | CASSLLAANTGELFF
- | TRBV18 | CASSPSNEKLFF
TRBD1 | TRBV25-1 | CASSESTGMGRSAGELFF
- | TRBV15 | CATSKRLDRKAAEAFF
- | TRBV13 | CASSPRTAYTDTQYF
- | TRBV19 | CASTRDILNEQFF
TRBD1 | TRBV11-2 | CASSLGTGVYGYTF
TRBD1 | TRBV10-2 | CASTPGQARGEQYF
- | TRBV19 | CASSIDRGLSYEQYF
- | TRBV21-1 | CASSTDRGRGNQPQHF
- | TRBV19 | CASSITRAAPDTQYF
TRBD2 | TRBV20-1 | CSASRSGRGTGELFF
- | TRBV7-7 | CASSLVPTSKAFF
TRBD2 | TRBV7-9 | CASRAAGEGEQYF
TRBD2 | TRBV10-3 | CAITPAGGAFEQYF
- | TRBV28 | CASSSAGRGTEAFF